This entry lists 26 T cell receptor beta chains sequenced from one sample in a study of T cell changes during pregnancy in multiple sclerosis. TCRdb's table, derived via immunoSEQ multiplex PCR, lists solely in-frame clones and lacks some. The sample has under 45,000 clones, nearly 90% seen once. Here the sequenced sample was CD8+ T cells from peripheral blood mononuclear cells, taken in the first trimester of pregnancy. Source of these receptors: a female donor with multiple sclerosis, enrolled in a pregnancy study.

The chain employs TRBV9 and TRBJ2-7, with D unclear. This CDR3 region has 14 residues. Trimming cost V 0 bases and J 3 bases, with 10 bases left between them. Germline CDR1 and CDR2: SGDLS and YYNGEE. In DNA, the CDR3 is TGTGCCAGCAGCGTAGGGGCAGAACTCTACGAGCAGTACTTC. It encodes CASSVGAELYEQYF.

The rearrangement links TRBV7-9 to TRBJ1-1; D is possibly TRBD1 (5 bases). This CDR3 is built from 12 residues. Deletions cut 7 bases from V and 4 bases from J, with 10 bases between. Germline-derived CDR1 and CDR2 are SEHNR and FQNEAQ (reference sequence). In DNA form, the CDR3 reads TGTGCCAGCAACCCGGGGGGCACTGAAGCTTTCTTT. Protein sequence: CASNPGGTEAFF.

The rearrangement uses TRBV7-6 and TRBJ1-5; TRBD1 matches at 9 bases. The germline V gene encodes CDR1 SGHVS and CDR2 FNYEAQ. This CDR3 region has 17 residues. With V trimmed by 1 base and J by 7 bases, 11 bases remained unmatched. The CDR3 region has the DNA TGTGCCAGCAGCTTAGTAGGGGGGACAGGGCAAGGGCAGCCCCAGCATTTT. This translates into CASSLVGGTGQGQPQHF.

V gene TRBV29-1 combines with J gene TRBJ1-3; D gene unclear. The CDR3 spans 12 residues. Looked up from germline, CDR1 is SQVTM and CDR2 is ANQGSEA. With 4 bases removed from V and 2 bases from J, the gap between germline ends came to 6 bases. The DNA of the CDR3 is TGCAGCGTTGTTTCGGCTGGAAACACCATATATTTT. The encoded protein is CSVVSAGNTIYF.

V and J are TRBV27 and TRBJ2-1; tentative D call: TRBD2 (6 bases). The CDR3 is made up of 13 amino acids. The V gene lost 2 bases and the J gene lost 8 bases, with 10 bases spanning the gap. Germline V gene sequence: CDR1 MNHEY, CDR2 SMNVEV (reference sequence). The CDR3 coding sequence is TGTGCCAGCAGTTTACCGGGGGACTATGAGCAGTTCTTC. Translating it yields CASSLPGDYEQFF.

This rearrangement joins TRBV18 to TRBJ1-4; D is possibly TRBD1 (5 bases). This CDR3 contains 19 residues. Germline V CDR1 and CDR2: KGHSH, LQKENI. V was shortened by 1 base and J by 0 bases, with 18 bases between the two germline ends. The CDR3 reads CASSPRDSPGVATNEKLFF. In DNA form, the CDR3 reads TGTGCCAGCTCACCACGAGATAGCCCGGGGGTTGCAACTAATGAAAAACTGTTTTTT.

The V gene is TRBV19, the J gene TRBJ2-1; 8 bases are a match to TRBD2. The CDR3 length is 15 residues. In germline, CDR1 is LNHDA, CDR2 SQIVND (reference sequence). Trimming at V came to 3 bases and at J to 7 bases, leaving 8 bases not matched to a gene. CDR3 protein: CASSILSGGANEQFF. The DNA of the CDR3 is TGTGCCAGTAGTATCTTATCGGGGGGGGCGAATGAGCAGTTCTTC.

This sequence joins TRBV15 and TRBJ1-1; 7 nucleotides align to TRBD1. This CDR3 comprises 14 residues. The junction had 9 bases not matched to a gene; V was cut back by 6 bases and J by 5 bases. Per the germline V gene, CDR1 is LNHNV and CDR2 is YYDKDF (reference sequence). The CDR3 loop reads CATRQGMRGTEAFF. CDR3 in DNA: TGTGCCACCAGACAGGGGATGAGGGGGACTGAAGCTTTCTTT.

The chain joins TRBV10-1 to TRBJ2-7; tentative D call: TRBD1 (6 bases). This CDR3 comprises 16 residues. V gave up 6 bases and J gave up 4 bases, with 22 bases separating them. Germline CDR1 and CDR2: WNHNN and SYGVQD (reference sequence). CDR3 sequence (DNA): TGCGCCAGCAGCCCCCCGAGGGGGATGAGGGTTTACGAGCAGTACTTC. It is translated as CASSPPRGMRVYEQYF.

The CDR3 DNA sequence: TGTGCCAGCTCACCCAGCGGTAGCGGCGTACAAGAGACCCAGTACTTC. It encodes CASSPSGSGVQETQYF. This chain connects TRBV18 to TRBJ2-5, with D perhaps matching TRBD2 (6 bases). This CDR3 contains 16 residues. Trimming cost V 3 bases and J 2 bases, with 16 bases left between them. The germline V gene encodes CDR1 KGHSH and CDR2 LQKENI.

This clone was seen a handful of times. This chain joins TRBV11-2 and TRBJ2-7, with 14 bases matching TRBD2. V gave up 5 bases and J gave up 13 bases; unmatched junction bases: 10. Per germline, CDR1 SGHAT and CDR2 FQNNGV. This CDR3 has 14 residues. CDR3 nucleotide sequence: TGTGCCAGCAGCCTCCCTGGGACTAGCGGGGGCATCTACTTC. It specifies CASSLPGTSGGIYF. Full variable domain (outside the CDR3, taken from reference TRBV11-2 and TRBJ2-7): EAGVAQSPRYKIIEKRQSVAFWCNPISGHATLYWYQQILGQGPKLLIQFQNNGVVDDSQLPKDRFSAERLKGVDSTLKIQPAKLEDSAVYLCASSLPGTSGGIYFGPGTRLTVT.

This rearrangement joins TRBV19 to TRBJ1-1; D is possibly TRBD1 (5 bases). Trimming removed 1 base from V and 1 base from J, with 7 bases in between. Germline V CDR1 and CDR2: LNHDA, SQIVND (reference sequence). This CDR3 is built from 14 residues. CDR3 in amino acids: CASSIGGANTEAFF. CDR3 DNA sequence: TGTGCCAGTAGTATAGGGGGCGCGAACACTGAAGCTTTCTTT.

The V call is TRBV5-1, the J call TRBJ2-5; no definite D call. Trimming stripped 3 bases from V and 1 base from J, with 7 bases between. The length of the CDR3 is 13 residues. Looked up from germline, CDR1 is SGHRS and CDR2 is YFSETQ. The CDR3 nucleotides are TGCGCCAGCAGCTCCAACACCCAAGAGACCCAGTACTTC. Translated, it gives CASSSNTQETQYF.

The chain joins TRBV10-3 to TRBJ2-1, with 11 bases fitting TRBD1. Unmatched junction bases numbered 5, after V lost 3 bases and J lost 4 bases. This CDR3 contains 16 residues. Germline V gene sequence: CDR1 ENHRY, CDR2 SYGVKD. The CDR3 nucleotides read TGTGCCATCAGTGACTACCGGGACAGGGGGTACAATGAGCAGTTCTTC. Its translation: CAISDYRDRGYNEQFF.

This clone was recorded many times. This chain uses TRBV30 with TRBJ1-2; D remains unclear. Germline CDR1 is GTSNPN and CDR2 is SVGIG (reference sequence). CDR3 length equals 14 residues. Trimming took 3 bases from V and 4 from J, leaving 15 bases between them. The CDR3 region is CAWSIEEGSYGYTF. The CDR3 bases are TGTGCCTGGAGCATCGAGGAAGGAAGCTATGGCTACACCTTC.

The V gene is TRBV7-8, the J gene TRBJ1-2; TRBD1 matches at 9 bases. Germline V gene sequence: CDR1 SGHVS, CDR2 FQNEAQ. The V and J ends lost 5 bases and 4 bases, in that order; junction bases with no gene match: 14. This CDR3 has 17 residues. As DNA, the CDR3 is TGTGCCAGCAGCCCCCCGGGACAGGGATCCCCCGGCTATGGCTACACCTTC. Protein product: CASSPPGQGSPGYGYTF.

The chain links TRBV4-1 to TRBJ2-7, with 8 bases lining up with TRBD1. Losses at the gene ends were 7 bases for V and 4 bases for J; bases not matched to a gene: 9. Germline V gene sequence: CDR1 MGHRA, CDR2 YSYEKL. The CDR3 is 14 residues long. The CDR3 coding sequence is TGCGCCAGCACCCCTGCAGGGGGCACGTACGAGCAGTACTTC. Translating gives CASTPAGGTYEQYF.

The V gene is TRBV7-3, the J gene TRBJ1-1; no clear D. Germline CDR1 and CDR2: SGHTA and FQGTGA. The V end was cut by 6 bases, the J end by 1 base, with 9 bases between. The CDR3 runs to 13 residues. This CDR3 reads CASSLTTNTEAFF. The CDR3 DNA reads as TGTGCCAGCAGTCTTACTACGAACACTGAAGCTTTCTTT. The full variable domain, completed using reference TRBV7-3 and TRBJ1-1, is GAGVSQTPSNKVTEKGKYVELRCDPISGHTALYWYRQSLGQGPEFLIYFQGTGAADDSGLPNDRFFAVRPEGSVSTLKIQRTERGDSAVYLCASSLTTNTEAFFGQGTRLTVV.

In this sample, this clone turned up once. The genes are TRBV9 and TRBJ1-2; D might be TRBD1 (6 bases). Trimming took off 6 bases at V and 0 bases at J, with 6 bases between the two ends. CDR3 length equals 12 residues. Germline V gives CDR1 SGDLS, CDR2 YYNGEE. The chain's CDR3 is CASTGANYGYTF. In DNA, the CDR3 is TGTGCCAGCACAGGGGCTAACTATGGCTACACCTTC.

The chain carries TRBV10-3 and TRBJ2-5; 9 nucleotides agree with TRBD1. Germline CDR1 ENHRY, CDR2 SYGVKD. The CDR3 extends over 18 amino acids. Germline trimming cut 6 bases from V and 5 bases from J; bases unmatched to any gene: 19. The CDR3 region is CAISRTGADDHLGETQYF. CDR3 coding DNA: TGTGCCATCAGCCGGACAGGGGCAGATGACCATTTAGGGGAGACCCAGTACTTC.

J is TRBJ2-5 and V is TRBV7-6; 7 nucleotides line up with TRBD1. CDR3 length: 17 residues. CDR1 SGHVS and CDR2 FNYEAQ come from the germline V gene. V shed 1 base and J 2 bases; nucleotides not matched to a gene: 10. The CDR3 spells CASSLVPQGDEQETQYF. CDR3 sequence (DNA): TGTGCCAGCAGCTTAGTTCCCCAGGGGGACGAGCAAGAGACCCAGTACTTC.

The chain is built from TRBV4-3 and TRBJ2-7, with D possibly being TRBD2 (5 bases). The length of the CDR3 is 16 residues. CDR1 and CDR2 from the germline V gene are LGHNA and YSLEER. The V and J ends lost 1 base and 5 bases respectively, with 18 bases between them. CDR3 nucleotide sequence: TGCGCCAGCAGCCAAGGGTCGTGGGGTTCGGGGAACGAGCAGTACTTC. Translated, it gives CASSQGSWGSGNEQYF.

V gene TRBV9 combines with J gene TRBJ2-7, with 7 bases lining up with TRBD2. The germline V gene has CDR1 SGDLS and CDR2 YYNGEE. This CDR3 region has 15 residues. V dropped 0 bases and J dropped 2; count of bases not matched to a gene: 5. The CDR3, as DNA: TGTGCCAGCAGCGTAGTTGGGGGGGGAGCCTACGAGCAGTACTTC. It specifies CASSVVGGGAYEQYF.

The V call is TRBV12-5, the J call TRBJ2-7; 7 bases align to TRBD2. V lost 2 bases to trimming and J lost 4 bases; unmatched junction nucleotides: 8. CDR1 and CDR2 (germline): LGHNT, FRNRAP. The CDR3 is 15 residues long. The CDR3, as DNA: TGTGCTAGTGGTTTGAGCGGGACGGCGAGGTACGAGCAGTACTTC. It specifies CASGLSGTARYEQYF.

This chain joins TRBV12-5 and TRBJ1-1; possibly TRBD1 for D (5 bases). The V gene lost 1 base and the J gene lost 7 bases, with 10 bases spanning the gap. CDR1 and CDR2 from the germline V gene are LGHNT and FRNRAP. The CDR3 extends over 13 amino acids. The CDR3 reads CASGLEIGVEAFF. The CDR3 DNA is TGTGCTAGTGGTTTGGAAATAGGGGTTGAAGCTTTCTTT. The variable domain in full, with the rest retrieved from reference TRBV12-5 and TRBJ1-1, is DARVTQTPRHKVTEMGQEVTMRCQPILGHNTVFWYRQTMMQGLELLAYFRNRAPLDDSGMPKDRFSAEMPDATLATLKIQPSEPRDSAVYFCASGLEIGVEAFFGQGTRLTVV.

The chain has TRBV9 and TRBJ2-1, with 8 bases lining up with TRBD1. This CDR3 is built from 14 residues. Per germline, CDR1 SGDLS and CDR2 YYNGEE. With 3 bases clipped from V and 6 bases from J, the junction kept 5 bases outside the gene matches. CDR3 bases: TGTGCCAGCAGCGAGACAGGGGCCTCCAATGAGCAGTTCTTC. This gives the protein CASSETGASNEQFF.